These T cell receptor beta chains were read from a single sample in a study of metastatic and nonmetastatic thyroid tumors. TCRdb re-called the PCR reads with MiXCR. In the table there are tens of thousands of clones, approximately 4.1% of which are singletons. The sequenced sample was blood. The receptors stem from a female donor with papillary thyroid cancer or a benign thyroid nodule (not recorded which). Some clones in this sample may be carry-over from other donors' samples. The CDR3 runs from the conserved cysteine through the conserved F or W. D genes are given only for firm matches. Clone size appears in some rows only: once, few, many, or a class for an expanded clone.

D gene	J gene	clone size	V gene	CDR3 DNA	CDR3 protein
TRBD2	TRBJ2-3	-	TRBV6-1	TGTGCCAGTCGACTAGCGGGAGATACGCAGTATTTT	CASRLAGDTQYF
-	TRBJ2-3	-	TRBV11-3	TGCGCCAGCAGCTTAGTCACTGGCGGCACAGATACGCAGTATTTT	CASSLVTGGTDTQYF
-	TRBJ1-1	many	TRBV19	TGTGCCAGTAGTATATGGCAGGGAGAAACTGAAGCTTTCTTT	CASSIWQGETEAFF
-	TRBJ1-1	many	TRBV27	TGTGCCAGCAGTTTATCGTGGGGGAGGAACACTGAAGCTTTCTTT	CASSLSWGRNTEAFF
TRBD2	TRBJ2-5	many	TRBV20-1	TGCAGTGCTAAGGTAGCGGGAGGCCAAGAGACCCAGTACTTC	CSAKVAGGQETQYF
TRBD1	TRBJ2-7	medium-sized	TRBV12-3/TRBV12-4	TGTGCCAGCATCCAACAGGGGCGGCCAGTCAACGAGCAGTACTTC	CASIQQGRPVNEQYF
-	TRBJ2-7	few	TRBV2	TGTGCCTCGAGCTCCTACGAGCAGTACTTC	CASSSYEQYF
-	TRBJ1-6	many	TRBV9	TGTGCCAGCAGCGTAAGGAATTCACCCCTCCACTTT	CASSVRNSPLHF
-	TRBJ2-6	many	TRBV20-1	TGCAGTTTCTCTGGGGCCAACGTCCTGACTTTC	CSFSGANVLTF
-	TRBJ2-5	many	TRBV28	TGTGCCAGCAGTTTTATTGCAAACCAAGAGACCCAGTACTTC	CASSFIANQETQYF
TRBD1	TRBJ1-3	many	TRBV19	TGTGCCAGTAGTCCCGAGCGACAGGGATCTGGAAACACCATATATTTT	CASSPERQGSGNTIYF
-	TRBJ1-1	many	TRBV10-1	TGCGCCAGCAGTGAGTCAGAGAACACTGAAGCTTTCTTT	CASSESENTEAFF
-	TRBJ2-1	many	TRBV9	TGTGCCAGCAGCGCTAGCGACAATGGGCAGTTCTTC	CASSASDNGQFF
TRBD2	TRBJ2-7	many	TRBV2	TGTGCCGCAACGGGACTGACGGGAGGCGAGCAGTACTTC	CAATGLTGGEQYF
-	TRBJ2-7	many	TRBV11-3	TGTGCCAGCAGTTCAATCATGGGGTTTTACGAGCAGTACTTC	CASSSIMGFYEQYF
-	TRBJ1-1	many	TRBV14	TGTGCCAGCAGAAAGCAGCGGGGGACTGAAGCTTTCTTT	CASRKQRGTEAFF
TRBD1	TRBJ1-3	-	TRBV7-8	TGTGCCAGCAGCTTCCGGGACAGGAGCTCTGGAAACACCATATATTTT	CASSFRDRSSGNTIYF
-	TRBJ2-7	few	TRBV12-3/TRBV12-4	TGTGCCAGCAGTTTGGCAAATTCCTACGAGCAGTACTTC	CASSLANSYEQYF
TRBD2	TRBJ2-1	-	TRBV6-5	TGTGCCAGCGGTAACATGGCGGGGGTGTACAATGAGCAGTTCTTC	CASGNMAGVYNEQFF
TRBD2	TRBJ2-3	-	TRBV6-5	TGTGCCAGCAGTTACTCAGGAGCGGGAGGGGGAGTAGATACGCAGTATTTT	CASSYSGAGGGVDTQYF
-	TRBJ2-4	many	TRBV7-9	TGTGCCAGCAGCTTAGGTGTTACGGGTTGGAACATTCAGTACTTC	CASSLGVTGWNIQYF
-	TRBJ2-5	-	TRBV7-7	TGTGCTAGCAGCTTAGCGGTCGGGGAGACCCAGTACTTC	CASSLAVGETQYF
-	TRBJ2-3	few	TRBV24-1	TGTGCCACCAGTGATGAGGGGGGCACAGATACGCAGTACTTT	CATSDEGGTDTQYF
-	TRBJ1-1	few	TRBV24-1	TGTGCCACCAGTGATGAGGACTCGACCGGAATGAACACTGAAGCTTTCTTT	CATSDEDSTGMNTEAFF
TRBD2	TRBJ2-7	few	TRBV5-1	TGCGCCAGCAGCTTGGAACCGGGGGGGACCTACGAGCAGTACTTC	CASSLEPGGTYEQYF
TRBD1	TRBJ2-2	-	TRBV7-3	TGTGCCAGCAACCCGTCGCCACAGGGGTTCGGGGAGCTGTTTTTT	CASNPSPQGFGELFF
-	TRBJ2-3	many	TRBV5-1	TGCGCCAGCAGCCCTGGAGGAGGAGATACGCAGTATTTT	CASSPGGGDTQYF
TRBD1	TRBJ1-2	many	TRBV19	TGTGCCAGTACCTTCAGGGGGGCCTATGGCTACACCTTC	CASTFRGAYGYTF
-	TRBJ1-4	many	TRBV20-1	TGCAGTGCTACCCCCATTACAACTAATGAAAAACTGTTTTTT	CSATPITTNEKLFF
-	TRBJ2-1	many	TRBV27	TGTGCCAGCAGTTTTAGGACAGCCAATAATGAGCAGTTCTTC	CASSFRTANNEQFF
TRBD1	TRBJ2-7	many	TRBV7-3	TGTGCCAGCAGCTTCTCCGCCGGGACAGGTGACTACGAGCAGTACTTC	CASSFSAGTGDYEQYF
TRBD1	TRBJ1-4	few	TRBV5-1	TGCGCCAGCAGCTCGGACAGGGGGAATGAAAAACTGTTTTTT	CASSSDRGNEKLFF
-	TRBJ1-2	few	TRBV20-1	TGCAGTGCTACTCCCCGGGGTTTCGGCTACACCTTC	CSATPRGFGYTF
TRBD2	TRBJ2-2	-	TRBV6-1	TGTGCCAGCAGTATAGCGGGAGAGGGGGCCGGGGAGCTGTTTTTT	CASSIAGEGAGELFF
-	TRBJ1-3	-	TRBV7-2	TGTGCCAGCAGCGCAGACAGTGCTGGAAACACCATATATTTT	CASSADSAGNTIYF
-	TRBJ2-2	many	TRBV20-1	TGCAGCGTCCCCAGGGAGAACACCGGGGAGCTGTTTTTT	CSVPRENTGELFF
TRBD2	TRBJ2-7	many	TRBV28	TGTGCCAGCAGTCTAGCGGGAGGGCTATACGAGCAGTACTTC	CASSLAGGLYEQYF
TRBD1	TRBJ1-1	many	TRBV10-3	TGTGCCATCAGCCTACAGGGGGTAGACACTGAAGCTTTCTTT	CAISLQGVDTEAFF
-	TRBJ2-1	many	TRBV19	TGTGCCAGTAGGGTCTCCGGGGGAGGTGAGCAGTTCTTC	CASRVSGGGEQFF
TRBD1	TRBJ2-6	many	TRBV28	TGTGCCAGCAGTTTGGACAGGGCTGGGGCCAACGTCCTGACTTTC	CASSLDRAGANVLTF
-	TRBJ2-7	-	TRBV5-1	TGCGCCATCTGCATAACGCGGGGGGACAGAGCCTACGAGCAGTACTTC	CAICITRGDRAYEQYF
TRBD2	TRBJ2-1	-	TRBV6-5	TGTGCCAGCAGTTACACTGTACCTGGACTAGCGTACATCTCCTACAATGAGCAGTTCTTC	CASSYTVPGLAYISYNEQFF
TRBD1	TRBJ1-1	many	TRBV29-1	TGCAGCGTTGCGGATCTACAGGGGAAGAACACTGAAGCTTTCTTT	CSVADLQGKNTEAFF
-	TRBJ2-7	many	TRBV10-3	TGTGCCATCAGTCACTCAGAGCTATCCTACGAGCAGTACTTC	CAISHSELSYEQYF
-	TRBJ2-1	many	TRBV20-1	TGCAGTGCTAGGTTGGGGGTGGCCTCCTACAATGAGCAGTTCTTC	CSARLGVASYNEQFF
-	TRBJ2-1	-	TRBV12-3/TRBV12-4	TGTGCCAGCAGCGCCCGGCTAATTAGCGATGAGCAGTTCTTC	CASSARLISDEQFF